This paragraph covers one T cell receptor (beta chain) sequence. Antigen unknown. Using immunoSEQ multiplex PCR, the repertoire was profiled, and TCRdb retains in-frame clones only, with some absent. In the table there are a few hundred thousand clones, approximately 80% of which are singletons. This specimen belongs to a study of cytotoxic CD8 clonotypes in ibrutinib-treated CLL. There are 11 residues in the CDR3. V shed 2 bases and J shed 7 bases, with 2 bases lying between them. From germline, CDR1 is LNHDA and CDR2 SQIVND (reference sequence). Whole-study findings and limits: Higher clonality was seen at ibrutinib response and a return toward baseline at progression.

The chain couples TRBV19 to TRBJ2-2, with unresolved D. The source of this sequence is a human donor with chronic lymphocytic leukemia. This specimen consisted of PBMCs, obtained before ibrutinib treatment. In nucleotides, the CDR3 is TGTGCCAGTAGTATAATCGGGGAGCTGTTTTTT. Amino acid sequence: CASSIIGELFF.